This entry describes one TCR beta chain. Its antigen is not known. The entry originates in a study of OX40 agonist ivuxolimab in advanced cancers. For the study at large: Allowance was made for prior anti-PD-1, anti-PD-L1 or anti-CTLA-4 therapy, and about 40% had some. Three patients responded partially, comprising one with hepatocellular carcinoma and two with cutaneous melanoma.

Repertoires were generated with immunoSEQ multiplex PCR, while TCRdb's copy carries only in-frame clones and drops some. The sample gives approximately 28,000 clones, approximately 84% of which show up once; approximately 28% is in the top ten. Overall study findings and caveats: In general, CD8+ T cells held more expanded clones than CD4+ did, on average.

With 6 bases clipped from V and 3 bases from J, the junction kept 3 bases outside the gene matches. The V gene's germline CDR1 is SQVTM and CDR2 ANQGSEA. The CDR3 has 12 amino acids. Sequences were derived from CD4+ or CD8+ T cells sorted from blood, sampled in a trial of the OX40 agonist ivuxolimab. The chain uses TRBV29-1 and TRBJ2-7; the match to TRBD1 covers 9 bases. This TCR was sampled from an adult with an advanced solid tumor such as melanoma, head and neck, liver or kidney cancer. The CDR3 loop is CSVRGQGYEQYF. The CDR3 DNA reads as TGCAGCGTCCGGGGACAGGGCTACGAGCAGTACTTC.